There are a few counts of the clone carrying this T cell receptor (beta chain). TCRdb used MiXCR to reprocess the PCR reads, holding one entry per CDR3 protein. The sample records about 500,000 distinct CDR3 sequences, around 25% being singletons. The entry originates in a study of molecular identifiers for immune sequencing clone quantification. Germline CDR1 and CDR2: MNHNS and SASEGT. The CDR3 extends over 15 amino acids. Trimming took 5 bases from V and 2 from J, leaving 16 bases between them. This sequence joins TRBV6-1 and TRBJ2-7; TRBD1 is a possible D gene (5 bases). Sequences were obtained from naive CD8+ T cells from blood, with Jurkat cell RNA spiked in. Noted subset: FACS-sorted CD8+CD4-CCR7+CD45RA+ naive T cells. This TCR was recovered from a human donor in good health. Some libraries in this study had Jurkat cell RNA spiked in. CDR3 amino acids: CASSSRTIATYEQYF. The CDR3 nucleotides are TGTGCCAGCAGTTCCCGGACAATAGCCACCTACGAGCAGTACTTC.